Presented here are 16 T cell receptor beta chains from one specimen sequenced in a study of blood T cells in healthy people across ages. Through a sample-barcoded 5' primer and a J-beta primer mix, a second PCR was run for roughly 6 to 11 cycles. TCRdb reanalysed the 5' RACE reads using MiXCR and keeps one entry per CDR3 protein. The sample has hundreds of thousands of distinct CDR3 sequences; 20% to 30% are singletons. The data also belong to a second study, concerning T cells of mothers and their children.

Sequencing used blood. The receptors were sampled from a boy between 5 and 17 years old in good health.

This clonotype came up a few times. The genes are TRBV29-1 and TRBJ1-2; TRBD1 aligns across 7 bases. There are 11 residues in the CDR3. The junction had 3 bases not matched to a gene; V was cut back by 4 bases and J by 7 bases. CDR1 SQVTM and CDR2 ANQGSEA come from the germline V gene. The CDR3, as DNA: TGCAGCGTTGTTGGGGACAGTGGCTACACCTTC. It encodes CSVVGDSGYTF.

There are a few counts of this clonotype. The chain uses TRBV10-3 and TRBJ1-2; TRBD1 might be the D (6 bases). The CDR3 length is 18 residues. CDR1 and CDR2 (germline): ENHRY, SYGVKD. Deletions cut 6 bases from V and 0 bases from J, with 23 bases between. CDR3 loop: CAISLRGNQPFSNYGYTF. CDR3 nucleotides: TGTGCCATCAGCCTTAGGGGGAACCAACCATTCTCTAACTATGGCTACACCTTC.

V and J are TRBV5-5 and TRBJ1-2; TRBD1 aligns across 7 bases. The V and J ends lost 2 bases and 5 bases, in that order; junction bases with no gene match: 9. The length of the CDR3 is 15 residues. CDR1 is SGHKS and CDR2 is YYEKEE in the germline V gene (reference sequence). The CDR3 DNA reads TGTGCCAGCAGCTTCACCCTGGACAGGAGTTATGGCTACACCTTC. Its translation: CASSFTLDRSYGYTF.

This sequence joins TRBV10-3 and TRBJ2-5; 9 bases agree with TRBD1. The assigned J gene may be wrong: the sequence end matches TRBJ2-1 better. The CDR3 has 16 amino acids. The germline V gene encodes CDR1 ENHRY and CDR2 SYGVKD. In nucleotides, the CDR3 is TGTGCCACCAGCCCAGAATTGGGACAGGGATACAATGAGCAGTTCTTC. Protein product: CATSPELGQGYNEQFF.

The V gene is TRBV9, the J gene TRBJ1-6; D is uncertain. The CDR3 runs to 16 residues. CDR1 is SGDLS, CDR2 YYNGEE, per germline. The ends were cut back, 3 bases at V and 8 bases at J, with 18 bases in the middle. CDR3 residues: CASSDDPDQPDSPLHF. In DNA form, the CDR3 reads TGTGCCAGCAGCGACGACCCAGATCAGCCAGATTCACCCCTCCACTTT.

This rearrangement joins TRBV29-1 to TRBJ2-7; 11 bases align to TRBD2. This CDR3 region has 13 residues. The trim removed 6 bases at V and 2 bases at J, leaving 3 bases unmatched. The germline CDR1 and CDR2 sequences are SQVTM and ANQGSEA. The CDR3 sequence: CSVLAGEAYEQYF. The CDR3 nucleotides read TGCAGCGTACTAGCGGGAGAGGCCTACGAGCAGTACTTC.

The chain has TRBV4-2 and TRBJ1-2; D is possibly TRBD1 (5 bases). The germline gives CDR1 LGHNA, CDR2 YNFKEQ. V was shortened by 0 bases and J by 0 bases, with 14 bases between the two germline ends. CDR3 size: 17 residues. CDR3 nucleotides: TGTGCCAGCAGCCAAGATATGGGACTGCGAGCTAACTATGGCTACACCTTC. It is translated as CASSQDMGLRANYGYTF.

This clonotype was picked up one time. In DNA form, the CDR3 reads TGTGCCAGCAACCCTAACGAGGCCCTCTCCTACGAGCAGTACTTC. This codes for CASNPNEALSYEQYF. The rearrangement links TRBV6-2 or TRBV6-3 to TRBJ2-7, with D unresolved. The CDR3 contains 15 residues. Per the germline V gene, CDR1 is MNHEY and CDR2 is SVGEGT. V dropped 7 bases and J dropped 0 bases, with 16 bases sitting between them.

The chain recombines TRBV12-3 or TRBV12-4 with TRBJ2-5; D may be TRBD1 (7 bases). The end of the DNA fits TRBJ2-7 better, so the J call may be wrong. This CDR3 is built from 15 residues. The chain's CDR3 is CASRAAGQSPYEQYF. CDR3 sequence (DNA): TGTGCCAGCAGAGCGGCGGGACAGAGCCCCTACGAGCAGTACTTC.

The V gene is TRBV20-1, the J gene TRBJ2-5, with TRBD2 matching 7 bases. Germline CDR1 reads DFQATT; CDR2 reads SNEGSKA (reference sequence). After removal of 0 bases from V and 3 bases from J, the junction contained 1 base not matched to a gene. The CDR3 consists of 13 residues. This chain's CDR3 is CSARDLAEETQYF. As DNA, the CDR3 is TGCAGTGCTAGAGATCTAGCGGAAGAGACCCAGTACTTC.

This clonotype came up a few times. The chain links TRBV5-8 to TRBJ2-6; D is undetermined. The ends were cut back, 0 bases at V and 0 bases at J, with 7 bases in the middle. The CDR3 runs 16 residues. Per germline, CDR1 SGHTS and CDR2 YDEGEE. CDR3 protein: CASSLVSLSGANVLTF. Written as DNA, the CDR3 is TGTGCCAGCAGCTTGGTTTCGCTCTCTGGGGCCAACGTCCTGACTTTC.

The chain has TRBV3-1 and TRBJ1-4, with D uncertain. This CDR3 comprises 15 residues. Germline V lookup: CDR1 LGHDT, CDR2 YNNKEL (reference sequence). Trimming pared 1 base from V and 7 bases from J, leaving 13 bases between. The DNA of the CDR3 is TGTGCCAGCAGCCAAGTGACGGCCCGAGGTGAAAAACTGTTTTTT. Its translation is CASSQVTARGEKLFF.

This chain connects TRBV20-1 to TRBJ2-5; D call uncertain. Per germline, CDR1 DFQATT and CDR2 SNEGSKA (reference sequence). CDR3 length: 15 amino acids. The ends were cut back, 4 bases at V and 0 bases at J, with 15 bases in the middle. The CDR3 bases are TGCAGTGCTACCCCGGGCACGGACGACCAAGAGACCCAGTACTTC. Its protein is CSATPGTDDQETQYF.

This clonotype has more than one count but fewer than ten. The chain links TRBV29-1 to TRBJ2-5, with 7 bases aligning to TRBD2. Germline V gene lookup returns CDR1 SQVTM and CDR2 ANQGSEA. The CDR3 has 16 residues. The ends lost 2 bases at V and 5 bases at J; junction bases unmatched: 14. The CDR3 DNA follows: TGCAGCGTTGAAAGGGGTCTCGGGGGGAGGCCGGAGACCCAGTACTTC. This sequence encodes CSVERGLGGRPETQYF.

The genes are TRBV2 and TRBJ2-5, with D maybe TRBD2 (6 bases). The tail of the sequence fits TRBJ2-7 better, so the J call may be wrong. Germline-derived CDR1 and CDR2 are SNHLY and FYNNEI. The CDR3 spans 14 residues. Here the CDR3 DNA reads TGTGCCAGCAGTGAACGCGGGGAACCCTACGAGCAGTACTTC. Residues: CASSERGEPYEQYF.

This clonotype was recorded many times. This chain's CDR3 is CASSYAYEQYF. CDR3 sequence (DNA): TGTGCCAGCAGTTACGCCTACGAGCAGTACTTC. The V and J genes are TRBV6-2 or TRBV6-3 and TRBJ2-7; D is uncertain. CDR1 and CDR2 from the germline V gene are MNHEY and SVGEGT. V lost 2 bases and J 2 bases, leaving 1 base between the germline ends. The CDR3 spans 11 residues.